Shown below are 7 T cell receptor beta chains from a single sample sequenced in a study of cytomegalovirus exposure and HLA in healthy donors. TCRdb keeps only in-frame clones here, not all; method: immunoSEQ multiplex PCR. Of a few hundred thousand clones listed, 90% are singletons. Sequencing was done on a sample of PBMCs. Receptors originate from a woman aged 18-29 years in good health and CMV-seronegative.

This clone was seen just once. This chain uses TRBV19 with TRBJ2-6; D is possibly TRBD2 (6 bases). Germline V gene data show CDR1 as LNHDA and CDR2 as SQIVND (reference sequence). The CDR3 spans 17 residues. V gave up 2 bases and J gave up 0 bases, with 11 bases separating them. The CDR3 protein is CASSITGGASGANVLTF. In DNA, the CDR3 is TGTGCCAGTAGTATAACAGGAGGGGCCTCTGGGGCCAACGTCCTGACTTTC.

A remark on this clone: Other DNA variants within this sample encode the same CDR3. The V gene is TRBV28, the J gene TRBJ2-7; unclear D gene. Germline loops: CDR1 MDHEN, CDR2 SYDVKM. The CDR3 extends over 11 amino acids. V lost 5 bases to trimming and J lost 3 bases, with 5 bases between them. Written as DNA, the CDR3 is TGTGCCAGCAGTCCCAACTACGAGCAGTACTTC. Amino acid sequence: CASSPNYEQYF.

CDR3 nucleotide sequence: TGTGCCAGCAGCTCACAGGGACAGGGGGCCGGGGAGCTGTTTTTT. Its translation is CASSSQGQGAGELFF. The chain links TRBV11-2 to TRBJ2-2, with 11 bases identical to TRBD1. Germline CDR1 is SGHAT and CDR2 is FQNNGV. The CDR3 covers 15 residues. V was pared by 4 bases and J by 6 bases, with 4 bases of the junction left unmatched.

This clone was observed a single time. The chain recombines TRBV5-1 with TRBJ2-3, with 10 bases aligning to TRBD1. Per the germline V gene, CDR1 is SGHRS and CDR2 is YFSETQ. The CDR3 runs to 15 residues. The V and J ends lost 2 bases and 3 bases, in that order; junction bases with no gene match: 3. Written as DNA, the CDR3 is TGCGCCAGCAGCTTATTGGACAGGGGGACAGATACGCAGTATTTT. Translation: CASSLLDRGTDTQYF.

The V call is TRBV28, the J call TRBJ2-7; weak D call: TRBD1 (5 bases). Looked up from germline, CDR1 is MDHEN and CDR2 is SYDVKM. The CDR3 is 16 residues long. V was clipped by 2 bases and J by 1 base, with 15 bases between them. The CDR3 loop is CASSLQGRASSYEQYV. DNA of the CDR3: TGTGCCAGCAGTTTACAGGGCAGGGCGTCGTCCTACGAGCAGTACGTC.

The CDR3 reads CASSQDKLAGGGDTQYF. DNA for the CDR3: TGCGCCAGCAGCCAAGATAAACTAGCGGGGGGCGGGGATACGCAGTATTTT. The rearrangement joins TRBV4-3 to TRBJ2-3; 12 nucleotides agree with TRBD2. Germline-derived CDR1 and CDR2 are LGHNA and YSLEER. This CDR3 is built from 17 residues. The ends lost 0 bases at V and 6 bases at J; junction bases unmatched: 7.

The chain combines TRBV28 with TRBJ1-2; TRBD1 matches at 8 bases. This CDR3 is 14 amino acids long. The germline CDR1 and CDR2 sequences are MDHEN and SYDVKM. With 2 bases clipped from V and 7 bases from J, the junction kept 6 bases outside the gene matches. The CDR3 DNA follows: TGTGCCAGCAGTTTAAACCCACAGGGGGGTGGCTACACCTTC. Protein sequence: CASSLNPQGGGYTF.